This T cell receptor beta chain stems from a study of T cell responses to AZD1222 COVID-19 vaccine. CDR1 and CDR2 from the germline V gene are SGHNT and YYREEE (reference sequence). The ends lost 4 bases at V and 2 bases at J; junction bases unmatched: 4. The CDR3 has 14 amino acids. Study results and caveats: Baseline seropositivity characterized only a handful of AZD1222 recipients.

Concerning this clone: Antigen: not known.

Using immunoSEQ multiplex PCR, the repertoire was profiled, and TCRdb retains in-frame clones only, with some absent. The data show roughly 97,000 clones, with more than 85% seen just once and roughly 5% held by the top ten. The receptor comes from an adult in good health. This sequence joins TRBV5-4 and TRBJ2-7; 9 bases fit TRBD1. The input for sequencing was peripheral blood, taken on day 0 of AZD1222 vaccination. The CDR3 nucleotides read TGTGCCAGCAGCCCAGGGACAGGGACCTACGAGCAGTACTTC. It codes for CASSPGTGTYEQYF.